Detailed here is one TCR beta chain. These data belong to a study of blood T cell repertoires in COVID-19. The germline gives CDR1 MNHEY, CDR2 SMNVEV (reference sequence). The CDR3 consists of 14 residues. Trimming cost V 8 bases and J 4 bases; bases outside gene matches: 5. The repertoire was sequenced with immunoSEQ multiplex PCR; TCRdb's copy has only in-frame clones and lacks some. The sample yields 35,000 to 45,000 clones, roughly 80% seen once. This clonotype was sampled from a man aged 55-75 years with active COVID-19. The chain carries TRBV27 and TRBJ2-1; the match to TRBD1 covers 10 bases. What was sequenced was peripheral blood. The chain's CDR3 is CASRWTGGYNEQFF. The CDR3 DNA reads TGTGCCAGCCGCTGGACAGGGGGTTACAATGAGCAGTTCTTC.